These 15 T cell receptor beta chains were sequenced from one sample in a study of response to subunit inactivated influenza vaccine. TCRdb reanalysed the RT-PCR reads using MiXCR and keeps one entry per CDR3 protein. This table has about 170,000 distinct CDR3 sequences, more than 10% appearing once. In addition, the sample was reused for a study of T cells expressing NK-cell markers. That study reports: The authors generated TCR beta cDNA through 5'RACE template switching with UMIs.

The sample consisted of CD8+ T cells sorted from PBMCs, taken 12 days after vaccination. Receptors originate from a man aged 50 to 59 who received an inactivated influenza vaccine.

The chain is built from TRBV29-1 and TRBJ2-1; TRBD2 aligns across 9 bases. The CDR3 loop spans 14 amino acids. Germline V gene sequence: CDR1 SQVTM, CDR2 ANQGSEA. V dropped 3 bases and J dropped 7; count of bases not matched to a gene: 7. CDR3 nucleotide sequence: TGCAGCGTTGACGGCGGGAGGGCCGTAAATGAGCAGTTCTTC. Encoded protein: CSVDGGRAVNEQFF.

This clonotype was counted between two and nine times. CDR3 coding DNA: TGTGCCACCAGCAGAGACGGTGCAACTAATGAAAAACTGTTTTTT. Protein product: CATSRDGATNEKLFF. This chain joins TRBV15 and TRBJ1-4; D is unresolved. The length of the CDR3 is 15 residues. Germline assignment: CDR1 LNHNV and CDR2 YYDKDF (reference sequence). Trimming removed 0 bases from V and 0 bases from J, with 5 bases in between.

This clonotype was counted only a few times. V is TRBV6-5 and J is TRBJ1-1; D may be TRBD1 (5 bases). V lost 0 bases to trimming and J lost 5 bases, with 13 bases between them. The CDR3 sequence is 15 residues long. In germline, CDR1 is MNHEY, CDR2 SVGAGI. This CDR3 reads CASSYSQGGGTEAFF. CDR3 nucleotides: TGTGCCAGCAGTTACTCTCAGGGTGGCGGGACTGAAGCTTTCTTT.

The CDR3 sequence is CSAEDREPQETQYF. The DNA of the CDR3 is TGCAGTGCGGAAGACAGGGAGCCCCAAGAGACCCAGTACTTC. The gene calls are TRBV20-1 and TRBJ2-5; 7 bases map to TRBD1. This CDR3 region has 14 residues. The germline CDR1 and CDR2 sequences are DFQATT and SNEGSKA (reference sequence). Unmatched junction bases numbered 8, after V lost 6 bases and J lost 1 base.

This clonotype was recorded at least ten times. The chain recombines TRBV7-9 with TRBJ2-1; the match to TRBD2 covers 7 bases. V shed 5 bases and J 7 bases; nucleotides not matched to a gene: 5. The germline V gene has CDR1 SEHNR and CDR2 FQNEAQ (reference sequence). The CDR3 is 13 residues long. The CDR3 region is CASSPELANEQFF. DNA of the CDR3: TGTGCCAGCAGCCCCGAACTAGCGAATGAGCAGTTCTTC.

This clonotype was seen many times. The rearrangement uses TRBV27 and TRBJ2-1, with a possible D match to TRBD1 (7 bases). This CDR3 comprises 15 residues. Between the trimmed V and J ends, which lost 1 base and 7 bases, there was a span of 14 bases. CDR1 and CDR2 (germline): MNHEY, SMNVEV (reference sequence). CDR3 DNA: TGTGCCAGCAGTTTATGGGCAGGGGGGAAGAATGAGCAGTTCTTC. Translated: CASSLWAGGKNEQFF.

This clonotype was observed a few times. The chain couples TRBV4-2 to TRBJ1-5; possibly TRBD1 for D (6 bases). V was shortened by 3 bases and J by 3 bases, with 12 bases between the two germline ends. This CDR3 spans 15 amino acids. Germline CDR1 is LGHNA and CDR2 is YNFKEQ. The CDR3 region has the DNA TGTGCCAGCAGCCAGACAGACAGGCTCAATCAGCCCCAGCATTTT. This sequence encodes CASSQTDRLNQPQHF.

The V call is TRBV20-1, the J call TRBJ2-3; 8 bases agree with TRBD2. Germline lookup yields CDR1 DFQATT and CDR2 SNEGSKA (reference sequence). The CDR3 is 13 amino acids. V was clipped by 3 bases and J by 3 bases; unmatched bases: 2. CDR3: CSASGGATDTQYF. CDR3 nucleotide sequence: TGCAGTGCTAGCGGGGGGGCGACAGATACGCAGTATTTT.

CDR3 bases: TGTGCCAGCATGGAGTGGGGGGTGAACACTGAAGCTTTCTTT. Protein: CASMEWGVNTEAFF. V is TRBV3-1 and J is TRBJ1-1; perhaps TRBD1 as D (5 bases). This CDR3 comprises 14 residues. V was clipped by 7 bases and J by 0 bases, with 12 bases between them. Germline CDR1 is LGHDT and CDR2 is YNNKEL (reference sequence).

V gene TRBV3-1 combines with J gene TRBJ2-1; 10 bases align to TRBD1. The V and J ends lost 1 base and 6 bases, in that order; junction bases with no gene match: 9. CDR1 and CDR2 (germline): LGHDT, YNNKEL (reference sequence). The CDR3 length is 17 residues. CDR3 sequence reads: CASSQGPGTGATNEQFF. The CDR3 DNA follows: TGTGCCAGCAGCCAAGGACCCGGGACAGGGGCTACCAATGAGCAGTTCTTC.

The chain uses TRBV4-3 and TRBJ2-1; TRBD2 is a possible D gene (6 bases). Germline V gene data show CDR1 as LGHNA and CDR2 as YSLEER. V gave up 0 bases and J gave up 0 bases, with 6 bases separating them. The CDR3 loop spans 15 amino acids. The CDR3 region is CASSQERDSYNEQFF. CDR3 in DNA: TGCGCCAGCAGCCAAGAGCGGGACTCCTACAATGAGCAGTTCTTC.

The chain is built from TRBV6-2 or TRBV6-3 and TRBJ2-1, with TRBD2 identical over 13 bases. V was pared by 6 bases and J by 8 bases, with 16 bases of the junction left unmatched. CDR1 and CDR2 (germline): MNHEY, SVGEGT. The CDR3 spans 18 residues. CDR3: CASSPQGLAGSDSYEQFF. The CDR3 DNA reads as TGTGCCAGCAGCCCACAGGGACTAGCGGGGTCTGACTCTTATGAGCAGTTCTTC.

CDR3 loop: CASSLGAGGSQDTQYF. The CDR3 nucleotides are TGTGCCAGCAGCTTAGGAGCGGGGGGGTCCCAAGATACGCAGTATTTT. The rearrangement links TRBV7-6 to TRBJ2-3; 10 bases are shared with TRBD2. This CDR3 is built from 16 residues. Germline CDR1 is SGHVS and CDR2 is FNYEAQ. V lost 1 base to trimming and J lost 5 bases; unmatched junction nucleotides: 6.

This clonotype turned up a few times. The chain recombines TRBV5-1 with TRBJ2-1; D uncertain. Trimming shortened V by 1 base and J by 3 bases, and 5 bases separated the two germline ends. CDR3 length equals 13 residues. CDR1 and CDR2 from the germline V gene are SGHRS and YFSETQ. This CDR3 is CASSLISYNEQFF. Here the CDR3 DNA reads TGCGCCAGCAGCTTGATTAGCTACAATGAGCAGTTCTTC.

The table lists this clonotype with many counts. V gene TRBV5-1 combines with J gene TRBJ2-2; the match to TRBD1 covers 8 bases. V shed 4 bases and J 2 bases; nucleotides not matched to a gene: 7. Germline V gene data show CDR1 as SGHRS and CDR2 as YFSETQ. CDR3 size: 16 residues. The CDR3 bases are TGCGCCAGCAGCAGTACAGGGGGTGTAAACACCGGGGAGCTGTTTTTT. Its translation: CASSSTGGVNTGELFF.